These 24 T cell receptor beta chains were all obtained from the same sample, sequenced in a study of blood T cell repertoires in COVID-19 (dated by TCRdb to 2018 to 2021). Libraries were built with the immunoSEQ multiplex PCR assay. The source is immuneACCESS, and TCRdb retained only in-frame sequences with V and J called. Part of the clones is not carried over; for the studies checked, unresolved V genes explain less than half of this, and the remainder is unexplained. Recorded for this sample are 88,000 or so clones; approximately 83% of them occurred a single time. 3.5% to 4% of the sample lies in the top ten. Sequencing was carried out using peripheral blood. The receptor source for this set is a man aged 55 to 70 with acute or convalescent COVID-19.

The genes are TRBV19 and TRBJ2-7; possible D gene TRBD1, 5 bases. Germline V lookup: CDR1 LNHDA, CDR2 SQIVND (reference sequence). The CDR3 sequence is 14 residues long. V shed 3 bases and J shed 3 bases, with 12 bases lying between them. The CDR3 sequence is CASSMAVRDYEQYF. CDR3 nucleotides: TGTGCCAGTAGTATGGCGGTCAGGGACTACGAGCAGTACTTC.

The chain employs TRBV30 and TRBJ2-7, with unresolved D. Germline CDR1 is GTSNPN and CDR2 is SVGIG (reference sequence). The CDR3 length is 13 residues. V lost 3 bases, J lost 5 bases, and 14 bases lay in between. The CDR3 sequence is CAWSPETVHEQYF. In DNA, the CDR3 is TGTGCCTGGAGCCCGGAGACGGTCCACGAGCAGTACTTC.

The V gene is TRBV5-6, the J gene TRBJ1-2; D uncertain. The CDR3 runs 13 residues. Germline loops: CDR1 SGHDT, CDR2 YYEEEE. Trimming cost V 0 bases and J 5 bases, with 8 bases left between them. The CDR3 DNA follows: TGTGCCAGCAGCTTGGGACGGAGATATGGCTACACCTTC. The encoded protein is CASSLGRRYGYTF.

The rearrangement links TRBV27 to TRBJ2-1; D is undetermined. The CDR3 length is 13 residues. V lost 3 bases, J lost 3 bases, and 6 bases lay in between. Germline CDR1 reads MNHEY; CDR2 reads SMNVEV (reference sequence). The CDR3 is CASSLASYNEQFF. The CDR3, as DNA: TGTGCCAGCAGTTTGGCCAGCTACAATGAGCAGTTCTTC.

This chain connects TRBV12-3 or TRBV12-4 to TRBJ2-7; 7 bases align to TRBD1. V lost 5 bases and J lost 3; bases outside the gene matches: 4. The CDR3 is 13 residues long. CDR3 DNA: TGTGCCAGCAGTCGGACAGGAGTCTACGAGCAGTACTTC. This gives the protein CASSRTGVYEQYF.

This chain joins TRBV11-2 and TRBJ1-6; no definite D call. Trimming removed 0 bases at V and 7 bases at J, with 19 bases between. Germline loops: CDR1 SGHAT, CDR2 FQNNGV. The CDR3 is 18 amino acids. The CDR3 loop is CASSLDPVAGRANSPLHF. The CDR3, as DNA: TGTGCCAGCAGCTTAGATCCAGTGGCAGGCCGAGCCAATTCACCCCTCCACTTT.

This chain uses TRBV4-1 with TRBJ1-1, with D hard to call. Germline-derived CDR1 and CDR2 are MGHRA and YSYEKL. The CDR3 is 14 amino acids. Trimming removed 0 bases at V and 4 bases at J, with 9 bases between. The CDR3: CASSQEGGITEAFF. For the CDR3, the DNA is TGCGCCAGCAGCCAAGAAGGAGGGATCACTGAAGCTTTCTTT.

The chain is built from TRBV19 and TRBJ1-2; no reliable D call. Germline assignment: CDR1 LNHDA and CDR2 SQIVND (reference sequence). The CDR3 spans 12 residues. The ends were cut back, 4 bases at V and 2 bases at J, with 5 bases in the middle. The CDR3 DNA reads as TGTGCCAGTAGTAGCCAGAACTATGGCTACACCTTC. Translation gives CASSSQNYGYTF.

The rearrangement joins TRBV3-1 (or the pseudogene TRBV3-2) to TRBJ2-5, with D uncertain. V was clipped by 0 bases and J by 1 base, with 6 bases between them. In germline, CDR1 is LGHDT, CDR2 YNNKEL (reference sequence). The CDR3 extends over 14 amino acids. This chain's CDR3 is CASSQEASQETQYF. The CDR3 bases are TGTGCCAGCAGCCAAGAGGCTAGCCAAGAGACCCAGTACTTC.

The CDR3, as DNA: TGTGCCAGCAGCTTAAAAAGTGGGCTAGCTAATGAGCAGTTCTTC. Translated, it gives CASSLKSGLANEQFF. This chain joins TRBV7-8 and TRBJ2-1, with a weak D call TRBD2 (5 bases). With 2 bases removed from V and 7 bases from J, the gap between germline ends came to 15 bases. The germline V gene has CDR1 SGHVS and CDR2 FQNEAQ. This CDR3 is 15 amino acids long.

The chain couples TRBV7-9 to TRBJ2-3, with D possibly TRBD2 on 6 matching bases. Germline CDR1 SEHNR, CDR2 FQNEAQ (reference sequence). The ends were cut back, 8 bases at V and 8 bases at J, with 11 bases in the middle. This CDR3 has 11 residues. The CDR3 is CASVSGPTQYF. The CDR3 coding sequence is TGTGCCAGCGTTAGCGGTCCTACGCAGTATTTT.

This rearrangement joins TRBV18 to TRBJ1-2; 7 bases are a match to TRBD1. From germline, CDR1 is KGHSH and CDR2 LQKENI. The V and J ends lost 1 base and 6 bases, in that order; junction bases with no gene match: 8. The CDR3 is 15 residues long. This CDR3 is CASSPQRQGMDGYTF. In DNA, the CDR3 is TGTGCCAGCTCACCACAAAGACAGGGAATGGATGGCTACACCTTC. Drawing the rest from reference TRBV18 and TRBJ1-2, the complete variable domain is NAGVMQNPRHLVRRRGQEARLRCSPMKGHSHVYWYRQLPEEGLKFMVYLQKENIIDESGMPKERFSAEFPKEGPSILRIQQVVRGDSAAYFCASSPQRQGMDGYTFGSGTRLTVV.

The J gene is TRBJ2-7, the V gene TRBV5-4, with 14 bases lining up with TRBD2. The V and J ends lost 4 bases and 5 bases, in that order; junction bases with no gene match: 8. The CDR3 covers 16 residues. Germline CDR1 SGHNT, CDR2 YYREEE (reference sequence). Here the CDR3 reads CASSLPGLAGVDEQYF. DNA of the CDR3: TGTGCCAGCAGCCTACCGGGACTAGCGGGAGTAGACGAGCAGTACTTC. The entire variable domain, with the rest obtained from reference TRBV5-4 and TRBJ2-7, is as follows: ETGVTQSPTHLIKTRGQQVTLRCSSQSGHNTVSWYQQALGQGPQFIFQYYREEENGRGNFPPRFSGLQFPNYSSELNVNALELDDSALYLCASSLPGLAGVDEQYFGPGTRLTVT.

Comment on this clone: Other DNA sequences in this sample translate to the same CDR3. V is TRBV6-5 and J is TRBJ2-7; D unresolved. The CDR3 length is 13 residues. Germline V gives CDR1 MNHEY, CDR2 SVGAGI. V was clipped by 0 bases and J by 3 bases, with 6 bases between them. The CDR3 DNA is TGTGCCAGCAGTTACTCGACGGGCTACGAGCAGTACTTC. This gives the protein CASSYSTGYEQYF.

The genes are TRBV29-1 and TRBJ1-4; perhaps TRBD1 as D (5 bases). In germline, CDR1 is SQVTM, CDR2 ANQGSEA. The CDR3 runs to 14 residues. Trimming stripped 4 bases from V and 7 bases from J, with 16 bases between. The DNA for the CDR3 is TGCAGCGTTGTCGACAGCAGGGTTGGTGAAAAACTGTTTTTT. Protein product: CSVVDSRVGEKLFF.

J is TRBJ2-7 and V is TRBV5-1, with no clear D. With 1 base removed from V and 3 bases from J, the gap between germline ends came to 5 bases. The length of the CDR3 is 12 residues. Per the germline V gene, CDR1 is SGHRS and CDR2 is YFSETQ. The CDR3 reads CASSLSGYEQYF. In DNA, the CDR3 is TGCGCCAGCAGCTTGTCGGGCTACGAGCAGTACTTC.

V and J are TRBV2 and TRBJ2-3; TRBD2 agrees at 9 bases. Per germline, CDR1 SNHLY and CDR2 FYNNEI. Losses at the gene ends were 7 bases for V and 1 base for J; bases not matched to a gene: 3. CDR3 length: 14 residues. CDR3 region: CASKERGGTDTQYF. DNA for the CDR3: TGTGCCAGCAAGGAGCGGGGGGGCACAGATACGCAGTATTTT.

The rearrangement links TRBV5-1 to TRBJ2-2; 7 bases are shared with TRBD1. CDR3 size: 19 residues. CDR1 and CDR2 (germline): SGHRS, YFSETQ. The trim removed 2 bases at V and 4 bases at J, leaving 17 bases unmatched. Written as DNA, the CDR3 is TGCGCCAGCAGCTTAAGACAGGGAACTCGGTCCCGGAGCACCGGGGAGCTGTTTTTT. It encodes CASSLRQGTRSRSTGELFF. The whole variable domain, filled in from reference TRBV5-1 and TRBJ2-2, reads KAGVTQTPRYLIKTRGQQVTLSCSPISGHRSVSWYQQTPGQGLQFLFEYFSETQRNKGNFPGRFSGRQFSNSRSEMNVSTLELGDSALYLCASSLRQGTRSRSTGELFFGEGSRLTVL.

The chain has TRBV6-5 and TRBJ2-1; 10 bases line up with TRBD1. Germline V CDR1 and CDR2: MNHEY, SVGAGI. This CDR3 has 14 residues. J was trimmed by 6 bases and V by 9 bases; bases with no gene match: 8. In DNA form, the CDR3 reads TGTGCCAGTACCCGGGACAGGGGTCCCAATGAGCAGTTCTTC. Protein: CASTRDRGPNEQFF.

J is TRBJ2-3 and V is TRBV7-3; 8 bases match TRBD2. The germline V gene has CDR1 SGHTA and CDR2 FQGTGA. The CDR3 totals 14 residues. V lost 3 bases to trimming and J lost 5 bases; unmatched junction nucleotides: 4. The CDR3 reads CASSLRGVGDTQYF. CDR3 nucleotide sequence: TGTGCCAGCAGCTTGCGGGGGGTAGGAGATACGCAGTATTTT.

The chain links TRBV4-3 to TRBJ2-1, with 11 positions matching TRBD2. V lost 2 bases to trimming and J lost 1 base; unmatched junction nucleotides: 10. The CDR3 contains 19 residues. Per the germline V gene, CDR1 is LGHNA and CDR2 is YSLEER. The CDR3 sequence: CASSQYPPGLADSYNEQFF. The DNA for the CDR3 is TGCGCCAGCAGCCAATACCCCCCGGGACTAGCGGATTCCTACAATGAGCAGTTCTTC.

V and J are TRBV5-1 and TRBJ2-6, with 8 bases matching TRBD1. Germline CDR1 SGHRS, CDR2 YFSETQ. V lost 4 bases to trimming and J lost 1 base; unmatched junction nucleotides: 7. This CDR3 has 17 amino acids. CDR3 region: CASSERTGRSGANVLTF. CDR3 coding DNA: TGCGCCAGCAGCGAAAGGACAGGGAGGTCTGGGGCCAACGTCCTGACTTTC.

Written as DNA, the CDR3 is TGTGCCAGTAGTAGATCAGAGGCGGGGGTCCCCTACAATGAGCAGTTCTTC. Protein product: CASSRSEAGVPYNEQFF. This chain links TRBV19 with TRBJ2-1; 7 bases map to TRBD2. The CDR3 is 17 residues long. CDR1 and CDR2 from the germline V gene are LNHDA and SQIVND (reference sequence). J was trimmed by 2 bases and V by 4 bases; bases with no gene match: 11.

This clone was observed a handful of times. The rearrangement links TRBV7-8 to TRBJ1-2; D unresolved. With 1 base removed from V and 4 bases from J, the gap between germline ends came to 10 bases. Germline assignment: CDR1 SGHVS and CDR2 FQNEAQ. The CDR3 contains 14 residues. In DNA form, the CDR3 reads TGTGCCAGCAGCTTAGTGCGGGCCTCCTATGGCTACACCTTC. The encoded protein is CASSLVRASYGYTF.